This T cell receptor beta chain stems from a study of identical twins. Unique molecular identifiers were present on the cDNA, and a universal primer site came from template switching. TCRdb reprocessed the 5' RACE reads via MiXCR and lists one record per CDR3 protein. The repertoire holds approximately 1.8 million distinct CDR3 sequences, with about 32% as singletons. The CDR3 extends over 14 amino acids. Between the trimmed V and J ends, which lost 6 bases and 0 bases, there was a span of 10 bases. The V gene's germline CDR1 is LGHNT and CDR2 FRNRAP. On this clonotype itself: The antigen is not known.

Overall study results and limits: Fewer insertions were carried by abundant cord blood beta clonotypes, but none was seen in memory repertoires. Models came in too low on out-of-frame TCR alpha sharing in monozygotic twins. Possibly, invariant MAIT and iNKT cells partly confounded zero-insertion analyses.

This sequence originates from a newborn girl in good health. Sequencing was performed on cord blood. The chain combines TRBV12-5 with TRBJ2-3, with D hard to call. The CDR3 nucleotides read TGTGCTAGTGGGGAGACTCATAGCACAGATACGCAGTATTTT. The encoded protein is CASGETHSTDTQYF.